This TCR beta chain emerged from a study of Ad26.COV2.S vaccination and SARS-CoV-2 variants. General study findings and limits: Vaccinated and placebo-treated recipients had similar non-spike TCR breadth. There was reportedly substantial breadth in spike-specific CD8+ and CD4+ T cell responses after vaccination. It is possible that the TCR breadth and depth analyses underestimated the total T cell responses.

This clone has more than one count but fewer than ten. The antigen is not known. The sample's treatment: about 20 received Ad26.COV2.S at low or high dose, single or two shots; about 5 received placebo; per-sample allocation not given. Specimens were obtained on day 63 following the first vaccine or placebo injection. An Ad26 vector was used to express Wuhan-strain SARS-CoV-2 spike as the vaccine. CDR1 LNHDA and CDR2 SQIVND come from the germline V gene (reference sequence). V gave up 7 bases and J gave up 5 bases, with 18 bases separating them. The CDR3 extends over 15 amino acids. Using immunoSEQ multiplex PCR, the repertoire was profiled, and TCRdb retains in-frame clones only, with some absent. The data show 380,000 or so clones, 88% seen once.

This chain links TRBV19 with TRBJ2-1, with D perhaps matching TRBD2 (6 bases). Sequences were derived from peripheral blood, sampled in a trial of Ad26.COV2.S vaccine versus placebo. The source is a person between 18 and 59 years old who received the Ad26.COV2.S COVID-19 vaccine or a placebo. The CDR3 bases are TGTGCCAGTACTGTAACAACGGGACTCAACAATGAGCAGTTCTTC. Residues: CASTVTTGLNNEQFF.